The TCR beta chain under discussion was sequenced for a study of cytomegalovirus exposure and HLA in healthy donors. PCR amplification relied on 60 Vbeta primers (plus 13 Jbeta primers). Generated by immunoSEQ multiplex PCR, the TCRdb table keeps only in-frame clones and is missing some. Altogether 100,000 to 150,000 clones are present, 82% being singletons, with the ten largest covering 2.5% to 3%. V was trimmed by 0 bases and J by 8 bases, leaving 8 bases between them. The CDR3 spans 12 residues. From germline, CDR1 is SGDLS and CDR2 YYNGEE. Note on this clone: Its specificity is not known.

Overall study results and limits: Later analysis identified several of the most significant clusters that appeared linked to common viral pathogens.

The TCR originated in a boy younger than 10 in good health and CMV-seronegative. The chain links TRBV9 to TRBJ1-2; no clear D. Sequencing used PBMCs. The CDR3 DNA is TGTGCCAGCAGCGTAGGACCGGGGGGCTACACCTTC. This sequence encodes CASSVGPGGYTF. Together with reference TRBV9 and TRBJ1-2, the CDR3 gives the full variable domain: DSGVTQTPKHLITATGQRVTLRCSPRSGDLSVYWYQQSLDQGLQFLIQYYNGEERAKGNILERFSAQQFPDLHSELNLSSLELGDSALYFCASSVGPGGYTFGSGTRLTVV.